Listed below are T cell receptor beta chains from one sample, sequenced in a study of T cell responses to AZD1222 COVID-19 vaccine. Profiling relied on immunoSEQ multiplex PCR, and the TCRdb table lists in-frame clones only, not all of them. This sample has over 70,000 clones, with almost 90% found just once. Sample: peripheral blood, taken on day 0 of MenACWY control vaccination. The receptors were gathered from an adult in good health. The CDR3 runs from the conserved cysteine through the conserved F or W. The order of the fields is CDR3 protein, CDR3 DNA, clone size, V gene, J gene, D gene, CDR3 length. D genes are given only for firm matches. Where a row states a size, it is once, few, many or the class of an expanded clone; other rows omit it.

CASSEKGFGPSGYTF,TGTGCCAGCAGTGAAAAGGGATTCGGGCCGTCGGGCTACACCTTC,once,TRBV6-1,TRBJ1-2,-,15
CASSPTAGGYTF,TGCGCCAGCAGCCCGACCGCCGGGGGCTACACCTTC,once,TRBV5-1,TRBJ1-2,-,12
CASSQVTGPGNTIYF,TGTGCCAGCAGCCAAGTGACAGGCCCCGGAAACACCATATATTTT,-,TRBV3-1/TRBV3-2,TRBJ1-3,-,15
CASSPQGITGNTIYF,TGTGCCAGCAGCCCACAGGGAATTACTGGAAACACCATATATTTT,once,TRBV5-8,TRBJ1-3,-,15
CASGLVQGSGTGARGDGYTF,TGTGCTAGTGGTTTGGTACAGGGGTCCGGGACAGGGGCGCGAGGGGATGGCTACACCTTC,-,TRBV12-5,TRBJ1-2,TRBD1,20
CASSSQGGNQPQHF,TGTGCCAGCAGTTCTCAGGGTGGCAATCAGCCCCAGCATTTT,-,TRBV6-5,TRBJ1-5,-,14
CASSLGRERTYEQYF,TGTGCCAGCAGCTTGGGTAGGGAACGGACCTACGAGCAGTACTTC,-,TRBV5-8,TRBJ2-7,-,15
CASSSPTGFAFF,TGTGCCAGCAGCTCTCCGACAGGGTTCGCTTTCTTT,-,TRBV7-9,TRBJ1-1,TRBD1,12
CASSVGSGELFF,TGTGCCAGCAGCGTAGGGTCCGGGGAGCTGTTTTTT,-,TRBV9,TRBJ2-2,-,12
CASSYRDRGYEQYF,TGTGCCAGCAGTTATCGGGACAGGGGCTACGAGCAGTACTTC,-,TRBV6-5,TRBJ2-7,TRBD1,14
CASSLLPSGGTYEQYF,TGTGCCAGCAGTTTGCTACCTAGCGGGGGAACCTACGAGCAGTACTTC,-,TRBV28,TRBJ2-7,TRBD2,16
CATAAGPGGNQPQHF,TGTGCCACCGCCGCCGGGCCGGGGGGCAATCAGCCCCAGCATTTT,few,TRBV15,TRBJ1-5,-,15
CSVAGRHTEAFF,TGCAGCGTGGCGGGGAGACACACTGAAGCTTTCTTT,-,TRBV29-1,TRBJ1-1,-,12
CASSPKQGISGNTIYF,TGTGCCAGTAGCCCGAAACAGGGGATATCTGGAAACACCATATATTTT,-,TRBV19,TRBJ1-3,TRBD1,16
CASSTSGGDYNEQFF,TGTGCCAGCAGCACGAGCGGGGGGGACTACAATGAGCAGTTCTTC,-,TRBV11-1,TRBJ2-1,TRBD2,15
CASSLTTGAPNSNEQFF,TGCGCCAGCAGCCTTACGACAGGGGCCCCCAATAGTAATGAGCAGTTCTTC,-,TRBV4-1,TRBJ2-1,TRBD1,17
CAWKKAGKLFF,TGTGCCTGGAAAAAAGCGGGAAAACTGTTTTTT,-,TRBV30,TRBJ1-4,-,11
CASSLEGQGMNQPQHF,TGTGCCAGCAGCTTGGAGGGACAGGGGATGAATCAGCCCCAGCATTTT,once,TRBV5-6,TRBJ1-5,TRBD1,16
CASSYAAAGAGNTIYF,TGTGCCAGCAGTTACGCGGCAGCGGGGGCTGGAAACACCATATATTTT,once,TRBV6-5,TRBJ1-3,-,16
CASTDLGDHRDSYTF,TGTGCCAGCACGGATCTCGGGGACCACAGGGACAGCTACACCTTC,once,TRBV28,TRBJ1-2,-,15
CASSQARTRSSYEQYF,TGCGCCAGCAGCCAAGCAAGGACAAGGTCATCCTACGAGCAGTACTTC,-,TRBV4-3,TRBJ2-7,-,16
CASSARAGGPGDTQYF,TGTGCCAGCAGCGCACGTGCGGGGGGGCCGGGTGATACGCAGTATTTT,once,TRBV6-4,TRBJ2-3,TRBD2,16
CASSSTNTDTQYF,TGTGCCAGCAGCTCAACTAACACAGATACGCAGTATTTT,-,TRBV7-3,TRBJ2-3,-,13
CASSSTRDRNQPQHF,TGTGCCAGCAGTTCAACCCGGGACCGTAATCAGCCCCAGCATTTT,-,TRBV5-5,TRBJ1-5,-,15
CASSLAQGGEQYF,TGTGCCAGCAGCTTAGCACAGGGAGGGGAGCAGTACTTC,-,TRBV11-2,TRBJ2-7,-,13